The 32 T cell receptor beta chains below come from one sample, sequenced in a study of response to subunit inactivated influenza vaccine. Using its own MiXCR run on the RT-PCR reads, TCRdb lists one record per CDR3 protein. The sample lists about 620,000 distinct CDR3 sequences; about 12% were seen once. The starting material was PBMCs from blood, obtained on the day of vaccination. The receptor source for this set is a man aged 50-60 years who received an inactivated influenza vaccine.

This clonotype was observed at least ten times. The V call is TRBV9, the J call TRBJ2-1, with a tentative D call TRBD2 (6 bases). This CDR3 has 15 amino acids. V was trimmed by 3 bases and J by 6 bases, leaving 16 bases between them. CDR1 is SGDLS and CDR2 is YYNGEE in the germline V gene. CDR3 residues: CASSAKDYQSNEQFF. In DNA form, the CDR3 reads TGTGCCAGCAGCGCGAAGGACTACCAGTCCAATGAGCAGTTCTTC.

The gene calls are TRBV4-1 and TRBJ1-1; D call uncertain. This CDR3 has 15 amino acids. Looked up from germline, CDR1 is MGHRA and CDR2 is YSYEKL. The V end was cut by 0 bases, the J end by 3 bases, with 11 bases between. The CDR3 loop is CASSQDWVWDTEAFF. CDR3 in DNA: TGCGCCAGCAGCCAAGACTGGGTTTGGGACACTGAAGCTTTCTTT.

Comment on this clonotype: A junction end diverges from the germline sequence, so it may reflect a read error. The rearrangement joins TRBV7-7 to TRBJ2-3, with D uncertain. This CDR3 spans 13 amino acids. The V gene's germline CDR1 is SSHAT and CDR2 FNYEAQ (reference sequence). CDR3 sequence (DNA): TGTGCTAGCAGCTACGGAAACTCGTTGCCTCAGTATTTT. Translation gives CASSYGNSLPQYF.

This clonotype showed up just a few times. The chain couples TRBV29-1 to TRBJ2-7; D is possibly TRBD2 (6 bases). The CDR3 covers 12 residues. Trimming stripped 6 bases from V and 1 base from J, with 10 bases between. Germline-derived CDR1 and CDR2 are SQVTM and ANQGSEA. In nucleotides, the CDR3 is TGCAGCGTCTCGGAGGGGTCCTACGAGCAGTACTTC. As protein: CSVSEGSYEQYF.

This clonotype was seen a handful of times. This chain uses TRBV29-1 with TRBJ2-3; D is ambiguous. V was clipped by 5 bases and J by 2 bases, with 5 bases between them. The CDR3 is 11 residues long. From germline, CDR1 is SQVTM and CDR2 ANQGSEA. CDR3 bases: TGCAGCGTTTTACCCACAGATACGCAGTATTTT. This sequence encodes CSVLPTDTQYF.

The chain employs TRBV7-8 and TRBJ2-5; no clear D. This CDR3 spans 14 amino acids. Germline CDR1 is SGHVS and CDR2 is FQNEAQ. V dropped 0 bases and J dropped 5 bases, with 10 bases sitting between them. The CDR3 nucleotides read TGTGCCAGCAGCTTAGCGTGGGGTCGTGAGACCCAGTACTTC. It is translated as CASSLAWGRETQYF.

This clonotype was seen more than once but under ten times. This chain links TRBV7-6 with TRBJ2-1; 7 bases line up with TRBD1. The J segment lost 5 bases and the V segment lost 4 bases, leaving 5 bases of the junction unmatched. This CDR3 is 14 amino acids long. Germline CDR1 SGHVS, CDR2 FNYEAQ. CDR3 sequence reads: CASSWRTGNNEQFF. The CDR3 bases are TGTGCCAGCAGCTGGAGGACAGGAAACAATGAGCAGTTCTTC. The full variable domain, in which reference TRBV7-6 and TRBJ2-1 provide the parts outside the CDR3, is GAGVSQSPRYKVTKRGQDVALRCDPISGHVSLYWYRQALGQGPEFLTYFNYEAQQDKSGLPNDRFSAERPEGSISTLTIQRTEQRDSAMYRCASSWRTGNNEQFFGPGTRLTVL.

CDR3 bases: TGTGCCAGCTCACCACCCGGCAGCAGGGGGCCAGGGGAGCAGTACTTC. Translated, it gives CASSPPGSRGPGEQYF. The chain recombines TRBV18 with TRBJ2-7, with TRBD1 matching over 8 bases. J gave up 7 bases and V 0 bases, and 11 bases lay outside the gene matches. Germline lookup yields CDR1 KGHSH and CDR2 LQKENI. CDR3 size: 16 residues.

CDR3 sequence (DNA): TGTGCCAGCAGCAAACGCCCTGACGGTTACAATGAGCAGTTCTTC. Its protein is CASSKRPDGYNEQFF. V usage is TRBV11-2 and J usage is TRBJ2-1; D is uncertain. Trimming removed 5 bases at V and 4 bases at J, with 15 bases between. The CDR3 consists of 15 residues. Germline CDR1 reads SGHAT; CDR2 reads FQNNGV.

This clonotype was seen a handful of times. The chain combines TRBV12-3 or TRBV12-4 with TRBJ2-5; tentative D call: TRBD2 (6 bases). V lost 6 bases and J 1 base, leaving 12 bases between the germline ends. The CDR3 has 14 amino acids. The CDR3 DNA is TGTGCCAGCAGCAACTACGGGGGCCAAGAGACCCAGTACTTC. This gives the protein CASSNYGGQETQYF.

The V call is TRBV12-3 or TRBV12-4, the J call TRBJ2-3, with D unclear. V was trimmed by 6 bases and J by 4 bases, leaving 11 bases between them. This CDR3 has 13 amino acids. CDR3 nucleotide sequence: TGTGCCAGCAGCAGTCTCGTAGCAGATACGCAGTATTTT. This gives the protein CASSSLVADTQYF.

This chain uses TRBV7-8 with TRBJ2-5, with 12 bases identical to TRBD1. Looked up from germline, CDR1 is SGHVS and CDR2 is FQNEAQ. The CDR3 covers 16 residues. V lost 5 bases, J lost 7 bases, and 11 bases stayed unmatched. CDR3 amino acids: CASSIYGTGGSGTQYF. CDR3 DNA: TGTGCCAGCAGCATTTACGGGACAGGGGGCTCGGGGACCCAGTACTTC.

This clonotype was observed a few times. The CDR3 sequence: CSALKGGGDQPQHF. The CDR3 nucleotides read TGCAGTGCTCTGAAGGGGGGGGGCGATCAGCCCCAGCATTTT. V is TRBV20-1 and J is TRBJ1-5; tentative D call: TRBD1 (6 bases). This CDR3 has 14 residues. Germline CDR1 DFQATT, CDR2 SNEGSKA (reference sequence). With 5 bases removed from V and 5 bases from J, the gap between germline ends came to 16 bases.

The V call is TRBV10-3, the J call TRBJ2-7, with D perhaps matching TRBD2 (5 bases). With 3 bases removed from V and 0 bases from J, the gap between germline ends came to 9 bases. Germline V CDR1 and CDR2: ENHRY, SYGVKD. The CDR3 is 14 residues long. CDR3 in amino acids: CAISELGSSYEQYF. For the CDR3, the DNA is TGTGCCATCAGTGAACTGGGGAGCTCCTACGAGCAGTACTTC.

This clonotype was counted at least ten times. In DNA form, the CDR3 reads TGTGCCAGCAGTTTTACGACTAGCGGGATTAAGAGAGCTCCCTACGAGCAGTACTTC. This gives the protein CASSFTTSGIKRAPYEQYF. This chain links TRBV28 with TRBJ2-7; 11 bases line up with TRBD2. The CDR3 spans 19 residues. The junction had 15 bases not matched to a gene; V was cut back by 3 bases and J by 2 bases. From germline, CDR1 is MDHEN and CDR2 SYDVKM.

This clonotype showed up just a few times. The chain uses TRBV6-2 or TRBV6-3 and TRBJ1-5; 10 bases are shared with TRBD1. From germline, CDR1 is MNHEY and CDR2 SVGEGT. This CDR3 contains 16 residues. V shed 5 bases and J 5 bases; nucleotides not matched to a gene: 9. The CDR3 sequence is CASSQPGQGFHQPQHF. As DNA, the CDR3 is TGTGCCAGCAGTCAACCGGGACAGGGGTTTCATCAGCCCCAGCATTTT.

This clonotype was counted only a few times. The chain uses TRBV18 and TRBJ2-1, with D tentatively TRBD1 (6 bases). The germline gives CDR1 KGHSH, CDR2 LQKENI. V was cut by 3 bases and J by 6 bases, with 12 bases left in between. The CDR3 contains 14 residues. This chain's CDR3 is CASSPFTGFNEQFF. The CDR3 nucleotides are TGTGCCAGCTCACCCTTTACAGGGTTCAATGAGCAGTTCTTC.

CDR3 loop: CASSGQGRGQPQHF. CDR3 nucleotide sequence: TGTGCCAGCAGTGGTCAGGGAAGGGGACAGCCCCAGCATTTT. The V call is TRBV2, the J call TRBJ1-5; D possibly corresponds to TRBD1 (5 bases). Germline V CDR1 and CDR2: SNHLY, FYNNEI. Trimming took 4 bases from V and 7 from J, leaving 14 bases between them. This CDR3 has 14 residues.

This clonotype appeared a few times. The chain employs TRBV12-3 or TRBV12-4 and TRBJ1-2; 9 nucleotides agree with TRBD1. The CDR3 contains 14 residues. V was pared by 3 bases and J by 6 bases, with 5 bases of the junction left unmatched. CDR3 sequence: CASSLGQGIDGYTF. Here the CDR3 DNA reads TGTGCCAGCAGTTTGGGACAGGGAATCGATGGCTACACCTTC.

In its sample, this clonotype was seen a few times. J is TRBJ2-7 and V is TRBV12-3 or TRBV12-4; D is ambiguous. V was trimmed by 1 base and J by 3 bases, leaving 4 bases between them. This CDR3 has 12 residues. The CDR3 DNA follows: TGTGCCAGCAGTTTAGAATACTACGAGCAGTACTTC. The encoded protein is CASSLEYYEQYF.

This clonotype was recorded a few times. The DNA for the CDR3 is TGTGCCAGCAGCCCTTTGCGACAGGGGGGGGAGTATGGCTACACCTTC. This encodes CASSPLRQGGEYGYTF. This chain uses TRBV3-1 with TRBJ1-2, with 9 bases identical to TRBD1. J was trimmed by 5 bases and V by 4 bases; bases with no gene match: 11. Germline lookup yields CDR1 LGHDT and CDR2 YNNKEL (reference sequence). CDR3 length: 16 amino acids.

The chain combines TRBV29-1 with TRBJ1-1; D is undetermined. CDR3 size: 12 residues. V was shortened by 5 bases and J by 4 bases, with 11 bases between the two germline ends. Germline CDR1 and CDR2: SQVTM and ANQGSEA. The CDR3 sequence: CSVQPAGTEAFF. The CDR3 bases are TGCAGCGTTCAACCGGCGGGCACTGAAGCTTTCTTT.

Only one count was recorded for this clonotype. A read error may explain this, as a much larger clone is one base away. The J gene is TRBJ2-1, the V gene TRBV12-3 or TRBV12-4, with D perhaps TRBD2 (5 bases). The CDR3 contains 14 residues. CDR3 bases: TGTGCCAGCCTCAGAGAGGGCTCCTACACTGAGCAGTTCTTC. Encoded protein: CASLREGSYTEQFF.

The rearrangement joins TRBV20-1 to TRBJ2-3; D is possibly TRBD2 (5 bases). This CDR3 comprises 16 residues. From germline, CDR1 is DFQATT and CDR2 SNEGSKA (reference sequence). V lost 3 bases and J lost 2, with 18 bases in between. DNA for the CDR3: TGCAGTGCTAGTCCCCGCCTAGCCCTGCCCACAGATACGCAGTATTTT. Translation: CSASPRLALPTDTQYF.

The chain couples TRBV7-2 to TRBJ2-5, with 7 bases fitting TRBD2. The germline gives CDR1 SGHTA, CDR2 FQGNSA. The CDR3 length is 13 residues. The J segment lost 7 bases and the V segment lost 4 bases, leaving 6 bases of the junction unmatched. In nucleotides, the CDR3 is TGTGCCAGCAGCTATGGGGGGGGGTCGACCCAGTACTTC. Translating it yields CASSYGGGSTQYF.

In this sample, this clonotype turned up a few times. The V gene is TRBV20-1, the J gene TRBJ2-2, with 8 bases fitting TRBD1. This CDR3 comprises 14 residues. Trimming removed 7 bases from V and 4 bases from J; junction bases left unmatched: 8. In germline, CDR1 is DFQATT, CDR2 SNEGSKA (reference sequence). CDR3: CSVTRGPSTGELFF. In DNA form, the CDR3 reads TGCAGTGTAACCAGGGGGCCCAGCACCGGGGAGCTGTTTTTT.

This clonotype was counted only a few times. The chain carries TRBV12-3 or TRBV12-4 and TRBJ1-2; 7 bases line up with TRBD1. CDR3 size: 14 residues. The J segment lost 8 bases and the V segment lost 5 bases, leaving 11 bases of the junction unmatched. CDR3 coding DNA: TGTGCCAGCAGTCCTTCTACAGGGGCGAGGGGCTACACCTTC. Translation: CASSPSTGARGYTF.

This clonotype was picked up many times. The chain has TRBV6-1 and TRBJ2-1, with D possibly TRBD2 on 5 matching bases. Germline assignment: CDR1 MNHNS and CDR2 SASEGT. This CDR3 contains 15 residues. Deletions cut 8 bases from V and 0 bases from J, with 14 bases between. The DNA of the CDR3 is TGTGCCAGCGGTCAGTCTGGGAGCTCCTACAATGAGCAGTTCTTC. Translating gives CASGQSGSSYNEQFF.

The V and J genes are TRBV15 and TRBJ2-1, with a weak D call TRBD2 (5 bases). CDR3 size: 14 residues. CDR1 and CDR2 from the germline V gene are LNHNV and YYDKDF (reference sequence). V was cut by 2 bases and J by 7 bases, with 12 bases left in between. DNA of the CDR3: TGTGCCACCAGCAGAAAAGGGAGACTTAATGAGCAGTTCTTC. It encodes CATSRKGRLNEQFF.

This clonotype came up many times. This rearrangement joins TRBV7-6 to TRBJ2-1; D is ambiguous. V lost 1 base, J lost 4 bases, and 5 bases lay in between. The CDR3 covers 13 residues. Germline-derived CDR1 and CDR2 are SGHVS and FNYEAQ. CDR3 DNA: TGTGCCAGCAGCTTAGACGGGTACAATGAGCAGTTCTTC. Translating gives CASSLDGYNEQFF.

The DNA for the CDR3 is TGTGCCAGCAGCCATCATAGCGGGAGGTTTATCCAAGAGACCCAGTACTTC. Protein: CASSHHSGRFIQETQYF. The rearrangement uses TRBV4-2 and TRBJ2-5; 10 positions agree with TRBD2. V was clipped by 3 bases and J by 1 base; unmatched bases: 8. Germline loops: CDR1 LGHNA, CDR2 YNFKEQ. The CDR3 spans 17 residues.

This clonotype was seen only a few times. The chain combines TRBV28 with TRBJ2-1; 12 bases are shared with TRBD1. Germline V gives CDR1 MDHEN, CDR2 SYDVKM. The CDR3 extends over 15 amino acids. Unmatched junction bases numbered 7, after V lost 6 bases and J lost 7 bases. The CDR3 bases are TGTGCCAGCAGGACCGGGACAGGGGGCTTTAATGAGCAGTTCTTC. As protein: CASRTGTGGFNEQFF.